The T cell receptor beta chain under discussion was sequenced for a study of cytomegalovirus exposure and HLA in healthy donors. Findings of the study overall: A missense DCLRE1C variant was associated with V- and J-gene trimming of TCR beta chains in a later analysis, and an independent cohort replicated the association.

V was shortened by 4 bases and J by 2 bases, with 11 bases between the two germline ends. The germline V gene encodes CDR1 GTSNPN and CDR2 SVGIG (reference sequence). The CDR3 is made up of 13 amino acids. With respect to this clone: Its antigen is not known.

PCR employed 60 Vbeta and 13 Jbeta primers. Measured with immunoSEQ multiplex PCR; TCRdb has only the in-frame clones, and not every one. The table shows approximately 180,000 clones, with roughly 70% occurring only once. The chain combines TRBV30 with TRBJ1-1; no reliable D call. The sequencing sample was made of PBMCs. This TCR was sampled from a male donor in good health and CMV-seronegative. The CDR3 reads CAWKSSSNTEAFF. CDR3 nucleotides: TGTGCCTGGAAGTCTTCGAGTAACACTGAAGCTTTCTTT.